This is a list of T cell receptor beta chains from one sample in a study of beta chain features in type 1 diabetes. Only in-frame clones appear in the TCRdb table, and some are missing; sequencing was by immunoSEQ multiplex PCR. Here the sample spans 120,000 to 150,000 clones, 13% being singletons. Sample: central memory CD4+ T cells from blood. Receptors were obtained from a man between 18 and 35 years old with type 1 diabetes. Both conserved end residues are part of each CDR3. Each record gives: V gene, clone size, D gene, J gene, CDR3 DNA, CDR3 protein. The D gene is left open where the match is weak. Rows may omit the clone size; those that give it use once, few, many or a size class.

TRBV7-9	few	.	TRBJ1-4	TGTGCCAGCAGCTTGGGGTTAACTAATGAAAAACTGTTTTTT	CASSLGLTNEKLFF
TRBV18	.	.	TRBJ2-2	TGTGCCAGCTCACCAAGAGGGGACACCGGGGAGCTGTTTTTT	CASSPRGDTGELFF
TRBV6-5	few	.	TRBJ1-1	TGTGCCAGCAGTTCGGGCAGGGTCATGAACACTGAAGCTTTCTTT	CASSSGRVMNTEAFF
TRBV29-1	few	.	TRBJ1-2	TGCAGCGCTAGGGACACCTATGGCTACACCTTC	CSARDTYGYTF
TRBV6-5	.	TRBD2	TRBJ2-1	TGTGCCAGCACTAGCGGGGGAAACTCCTACAATGAGCAGTTCTTC	CASTSGGNSYNEQFF
TRBV19	.	.	TRBJ2-5	TGTGCCAGTAGTTACGGACCTCAAGAGACCCAGTACTTC	CASSYGPQETQYF
TRBV29-1	few	TRBD1	TRBJ1-2	TGCAGCGTTGGGGACAGTTTACTGAGCCTAGCAATGAACTATGGCTACACCTTC	CSVGDSLLSLAMNYGYTF
TRBV29-1	.	TRBD2	TRBJ2-5	TGCAGCGTGGTAGCGGGGGTGGAGACCCAGTACTTC	CSVVAGVETQYF
TRBV10-3	.	TRBD1	TRBJ2-7	TGTGCCATTGGACAGGGCCTCTCCTACGAGCAGTACTTC	CAIGQGLSYEQYF
TRBV9	.	.	TRBJ1-1	TGTGCCAGCAGAGATCCGGGGACTGAAGCTTTCTTT	CASRDPGTEAFF
TRBV7-9	.	.	TRBJ2-1	TGTGCCAGCAGCCAAGGTGGGGTTTCAGGAGGTGAGCAGTTCTTC	CASSQGGVSGGEQFF
TRBV5-1	.	.	TRBJ2-7	TGCGCCAGCAGCGTGGAGCAGGGGACCTACGAGCAGTACTTC	CASSVEQGTYEQYF
TRBV27	few	.	TRBJ1-2	TGTGCCAGCAGTTCAAGAGGACAGACCCTTAGCGGCTACACCTTC	CASSSRGQTLSGYTF
TRBV28	few	.	TRBJ1-1	TGTGCCAGCAGTTTAGCCGCTGAGGGAGTCACTGAAGCTTTCTTT	CASSLAAEGVTEAFF
TRBV9	.	TRBD2	TRBJ2-5	TGTGCCAGCAGCACCGGGGGGGCTTGGGAGACCCAGTACTTC	CASSTGGAWETQYF
TRBV6-5	once	TRBD1	TRBJ1-2	TGTGCCAGCAGTTCAGGACAGGGCCTCTATGGCTACACCTTC	CASSSGQGLYGYTF
TRBV30	few	TRBD1	TRBJ2-7	TGTGCCTTGGGACAGAGATACGAGCAGTACTTC	CALGQRYEQYF
TRBV9	few	.	TRBJ2-1	TGTGCCAGCACCGTGGGGGGGACAGACACCAATGAGCAGTTCTTC	CASTVGGTDTNEQFF
TRBV29-1	.	.	TRBJ2-5	TGCAGCGGTGAAACTCTCAATCGGGAGACCCAGTACTTC	CSGETLNRETQYF
TRBV7-4	few	.	TRBJ2-3	TGTGCCAGCAGCTTCAGGGATACGCAGTATTTT	CASSFRDTQYF
TRBV5-1	.	.	TRBJ2-3	TGCGCCAGCAGCTTGGAGAGTAAAGTCACAGATACGCAGTATTTT	CASSLESKVTDTQYF
TRBV29-1	.	TRBD1	TRBJ1-1	TGCAGCGCCCTCCGGACAGGGGACACTGAAGCTTTCTTT	CSALRTGDTEAFF
TRBV7-3	.	TRBD2	TRBJ2-1	TGTGCCAGCAGCCAACTAGCGGGGAACTACAATGAGCAGTTCTTC	CASSQLAGNYNEQFF
TRBV30	.	TRBD1	TRBJ2-7	TGTGCCGGAGGACAGGGATCCTACGAGCAGTACTTC	CAGGQGSYEQYF
TRBV7-9	once	.	TRBJ1-1	TGTGCCAGCGGGAAATTATTCTTT	CASGKLFF
TRBV28	.	.	TRBJ2-3	TGTGCCAGCAGTTCCCGGGGGCCTTTCGCAGATACGCAGTATTTT	CASSSRGPFADTQYF
TRBV7-8	few	TRBD2	TRBJ2-6	TGTGCCAGCAGCTTAGCCGGGGGGACGTCTGGGGCCAACGTCCTGACTTTC	CASSLAGGTSGANVLTF